The 6 T cell receptor beta chains reported below all come from one sample, sequenced in a study of regulatory T cells in long-lasting Graves disease. Time point indicated: persistent/refractory GD, antithyroid drugs over 5 years with positive TRAb. PBMCs were the source of the RNA used for TCR sequencing. Sequencing libraries for TCR beta were prepared with iRepertoire HTBI primers and Arm-PCR of CDR3 regions. Each CDR3 protein gets one entry after TCRdb re-called the multiplex PCR reads with MiXCR. The sample holds approximately 500,000 distinct CDR3 sequences; roughly 21% are singletons and the top ten take roughly 7%. The sample in question was peripheral blood mononuclear cells (PBMCs), obtained when the disease was refractory, from a patient treated with antithyroid drugs. Receptors originate from a female donor with Graves disease.

This clonotype has at least ten counts. The chain combines TRBV11-2 with TRBJ1-1; 7 bases match TRBD1. CDR3 length: 16 amino acids. The V segment lost 2 bases and the J segment 0 bases; nucleotides outside the gene matches: 6. Germline loops: CDR1 SGHAT, CDR2 FQNNGV. CDR3: CASSLSGQVLNTEAFF. The CDR3 DNA is TGTGCCAGCAGCTTAAGCGGACAGGTTTTGAACACTGAAGCTTTCTTT.

For this clonotype: A much larger clone lies a single base off, so this may be a read error. V and J are TRBV6-2 or TRBV6-3 and TRBJ1-4; TRBD1 aligns across 10 bases. Germline CDR1 and CDR2: MNHEY and SVGEGT. Trimming took 11 bases from V and 4 from J; bases not matched to a gene: 13. This CDR3 has 16 residues. CDR3 protein: CAGTLGTGAVNEKLFF. The DNA for the CDR3 is TGTGCCGGCACCCTCGGGACAGGGGCCGTTAATGAAAAACTGTTTTTT.

This clonotype was recorded at least ten times. The chain is built from TRBV28 and TRBJ2-2; possible D gene TRBD1, 5 bases. V lost 7 bases, J lost 4 bases, and 7 bases lay in between. This CDR3 is 12 amino acids long. Germline loops: CDR1 MDHEN, CDR2 SYDVKM. This chain's CDR3 is CASNRGTGELFF. In nucleotides, the CDR3 is TGTGCCAGCAATAGGGGCACCGGGGAGCTGTTTTTT.

This clonotype was picked up many times. The chain carries TRBV7-2 and TRBJ1-1; D possibly corresponds to TRBD1 (5 bases). This CDR3 contains 14 residues. The germline V gene has CDR1 SGHTA and CDR2 FQGNSA. V lost 5 bases and J lost 10, with 20 bases in between. The CDR3 DNA reads TGTGCCAGCAGCCCGAAACAGGCTTCGAGGTTAGCTTTCTTT. Its translation: CASSPKQASRLAFF.

This clonotype occurred many times. This chain connects TRBV7-8 to TRBJ2-7; TRBD1 matches at 7 bases. Germline V gives CDR1 SGHVS, CDR2 FQNEAQ. The V gene end was trimmed by 3 bases and the J gene end by 4 bases; junction bases not matched to a gene: 3. There are 13 residues in the CDR3. The CDR3 DNA sequence: TGTGCCAGCAGCTTCGGGACAGAATACGAGCAGTACTTC. Translation: CASSFGTEYEQYF.

The CDR3 DNA sequence: TGCAGTACTGACGATCATGCAGGGGGCGACTATGGCTACACCTTC. Translating it yields CSTDDHAGGDYGYTF. The rearrangement joins TRBV20-1 to TRBJ1-2; 8 bases match TRBD1. V lost 8 bases and J lost 3; bases outside the gene matches: 14. The CDR3 sequence is 15 residues long. The germline gives CDR1 DFQATT, CDR2 SNEGSKA (reference sequence).